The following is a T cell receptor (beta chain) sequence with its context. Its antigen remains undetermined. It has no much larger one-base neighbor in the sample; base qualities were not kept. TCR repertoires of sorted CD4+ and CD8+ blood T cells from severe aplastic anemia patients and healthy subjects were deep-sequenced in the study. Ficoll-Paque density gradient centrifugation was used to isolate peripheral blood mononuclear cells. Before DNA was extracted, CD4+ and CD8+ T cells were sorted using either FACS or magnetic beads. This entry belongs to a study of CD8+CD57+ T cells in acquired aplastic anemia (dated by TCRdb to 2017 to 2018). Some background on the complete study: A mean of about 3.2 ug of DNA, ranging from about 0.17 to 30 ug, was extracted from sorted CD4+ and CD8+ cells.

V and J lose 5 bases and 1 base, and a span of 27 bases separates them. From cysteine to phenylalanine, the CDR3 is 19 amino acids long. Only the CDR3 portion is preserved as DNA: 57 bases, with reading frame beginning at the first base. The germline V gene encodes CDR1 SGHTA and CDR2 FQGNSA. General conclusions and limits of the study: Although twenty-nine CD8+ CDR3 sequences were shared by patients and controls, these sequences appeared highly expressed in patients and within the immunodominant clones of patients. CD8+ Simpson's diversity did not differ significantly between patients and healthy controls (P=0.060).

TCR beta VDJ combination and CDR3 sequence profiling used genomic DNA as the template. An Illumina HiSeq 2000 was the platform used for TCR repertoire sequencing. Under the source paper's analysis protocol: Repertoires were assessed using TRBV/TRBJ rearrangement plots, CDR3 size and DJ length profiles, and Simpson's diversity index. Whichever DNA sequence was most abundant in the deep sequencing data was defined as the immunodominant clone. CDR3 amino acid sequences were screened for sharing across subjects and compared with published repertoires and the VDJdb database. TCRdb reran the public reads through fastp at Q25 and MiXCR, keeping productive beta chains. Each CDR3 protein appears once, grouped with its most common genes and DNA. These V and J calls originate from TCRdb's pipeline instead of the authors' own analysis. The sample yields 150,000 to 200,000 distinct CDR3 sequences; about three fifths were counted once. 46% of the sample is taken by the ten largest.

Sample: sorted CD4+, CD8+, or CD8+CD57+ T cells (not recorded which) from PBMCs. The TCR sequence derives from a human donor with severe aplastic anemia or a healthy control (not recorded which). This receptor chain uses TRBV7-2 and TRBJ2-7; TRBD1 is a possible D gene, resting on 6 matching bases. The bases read TGTGCCAGCAGCAGACCGACTCGGACAGAATCCCACAATTCCTACGAGCAGTACTTC. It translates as CASSRPTRTESHNSYEQYF. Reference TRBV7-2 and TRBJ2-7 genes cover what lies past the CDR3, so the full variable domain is GAGVSQSPSNKVTEKGKDVELRCDPISGHTALYWYRQSLGQGLEFLIYFQGNSAPDKSGLPSDRFSAERTGGSVSTLTIQRTQQEDSAVYLCASSRPTRTESHNSYEQYFGPGTRLTVT.